The 13 T cell receptor beta chains below come from one sample, sequenced in a study of T-cell reconstitution after alpha-beta-depleted transplantation in children. Unique molecular identifiers featured in how the TCRbeta library was prepared. One entry per CDR3 protein results from TCRdb running MiXCR on the PCR reads. The table has hundreds of thousands of distinct CDR3 sequences, 16% seen once. Material: PBMCs, mostly from graft donor cells, obtained 360 days after TCRalphabeta/CD19-depleted stem cell transplant. The receptors originated from a boy under two years old who had a stem cell transplant for Wiskott-Aldrich syndrome, so the T cells may come from the graft donor.

This clonotype turned up a few times. V gene TRBV15 combines with J gene TRBJ2-1, with D possibly matching TRBD2 (5 bases). CDR1 LNHNV and CDR2 YYDKDF come from the germline V gene (reference sequence). V was clipped by 2 bases and J by 7 bases, with 21 bases between them. The CDR3 has 17 amino acids. The CDR3 nucleotides are TGTGCCACCAGCAGATCCCCGAGAATCGGGAATACGAATGAGCAGTTCTTC. As protein: CATSRSPRIGNTNEQFF.

The rearrangement links TRBV25-1 to TRBJ2-7, with D perhaps matching TRBD1 (6 bases). V shed 5 bases and J shed 4 bases, with 18 bases lying between them. There are 15 residues in the CDR3. Germline V gene data show CDR1 as MGHDK and CDR2 as SYGVNS. For the CDR3, the DNA is TGTGCCAGCAGTAACTCAGGGGCGGTGAGGTACGAGCAGTACTTC. Translating gives CASSNSGAVRYEQYF.

In this sample, this clonotype turned up a few times. This chain connects TRBV5-1 to TRBJ2-5; either TRBD1 or TRBD2 may fit D (5 bases each). V lost 0 bases, J lost 5 bases, and 17 bases lay in between. The CDR3 totals 16 residues. Looked up from germline, CDR1 is SGHRS and CDR2 is YFSETQ. CDR3 DNA: TGCGCCAGCAGCTTGGGTCCGGGACCCCAGAGGGAGACCCAGTACTTC. Its protein is CASSLGPGPQRETQYF.

The chain carries TRBV2 and TRBJ2-1; D remains ambiguous. CDR3 length: 14 amino acids. Germline CDR1 is SNHLY and CDR2 is FYNNEI. V gave up 6 bases and J gave up 9 bases, with 18 bases separating them. Here the CDR3 reads CASRASLVRSEQFF. The DNA for the CDR3 is TGTGCCAGCAGAGCTAGTTTAGTGAGGAGTGAGCAGTTCTTC. Full variable domain (remainder filled in from reference TRBV2 and TRBJ2-1): EPEVTQTPSHQVTQMGQEVILRCVPISNHLYFYWYRQILGQKVEFLVSFYNNEISEKSEIFDDQFSVERPDGSNFTLKIRSTKLEDSAMYFCASRASLVRSEQFFGPGTRLTVL.

V usage is TRBV18 and J usage is TRBJ2-3; perhaps TRBD1 as D (5 bases). CDR3 length: 15 residues. Trimming took 1 base from V and 4 from J, leaving 12 bases between them. The germline V gene encodes CDR1 KGHSH and CDR2 LQKENI. The CDR3 DNA follows: TGTGCCAGCTCACCACGGCCAGGGTTGCCAGATACGCAGTATTTT. Residues: CASSPRPGLPDTQYF.

The rearrangement links TRBV7-2 to TRBJ2-7; 14 bases match TRBD2. This CDR3 comprises 16 residues. The germline V gene encodes CDR1 SGHTA and CDR2 FQGNSA. The junction had 5 bases not matched to a gene; V was cut back by 5 bases and J by 2 bases. CDR3 in DNA: TGTGCCAGCAGCCTGGGACTAGCGGGAGTAGCCTACGAGCAGTACTTC. Encoded protein: CASSLGLAGVAYEQYF.

This clonotype has just a few counts. The chain combines TRBV9 with TRBJ2-3; D gene unclear. The CDR3 contains 15 residues. V was trimmed by 0 bases and J by 4 bases, leaving 12 bases between them. Germline V gene sequence: CDR1 SGDLS, CDR2 YYNGEE. The CDR3, as DNA: TGTGCCAGCAGCGTAGCCCCTAACCGTCCAGATACGCAGTATTTT. Encoded protein: CASSVAPNRPDTQYF.

There are a few counts of this clonotype. This sequence joins TRBV6-2 or TRBV6-3 and TRBJ2-1; D uncertain. The germline V gene has CDR1 MNHEY and CDR2 SVGEGT. The CDR3 totals 16 residues. V lost 0 bases and J lost 4, with 13 bases in between. The CDR3 loop reads CASSYSTSLTYNEQFF. The CDR3 DNA sequence: TGTGCCAGCAGTTACTCGACGAGCCTTACTTACAATGAGCAGTTCTTC.

This clonotype has just a few counts. The chain has TRBV6-6 and TRBJ2-3; D gene uncertain. Germline-derived CDR1 and CDR2 are MNHNY and SVGAGI (reference sequence). Trimming left V 5 bases short and J 3 bases short, with 9 bases between. The CDR3 has 13 amino acids. This CDR3 is CASSGPRTDTQYF. The DNA for the CDR3 is TGTGCCAGCAGTGGGCCAAGGACAGATACGCAGTATTTT.

This clonotype was seen a handful of times. The V gene is TRBV10-3, the J gene TRBJ2-1; 7 nucleotides agree with TRBD2. This CDR3 spans 15 amino acids. J gave up 7 bases and V 2 bases, and 8 bases lay outside the gene matches. Germline V CDR1 and CDR2: ENHRY, SYGVKD. The CDR3 bases are TGTGCCATCAGTGAGGGACTAGAACGAGTGAATGAGCAGTTCTTC. It yields the protein CAISEGLERVNEQFF.

The gene calls are TRBV24-1 and TRBJ2-3; 12 bases line up with TRBD2. Germline CDR1 reads KGHDR; CDR2 reads SFDVKD. The junction had 5 bases not matched to a gene; V was cut back by 3 bases and J by 2 bases. The CDR3 length is 17 residues. CDR3 protein: CATSDPLAGGDTDTQYF. DNA for the CDR3: TGTGCCACCAGTGATCCGCTAGCGGGAGGGGACACAGATACGCAGTATTTT.

The sample holds a few counts of this clonotype. The genes are TRBV5-1 and TRBJ2-7, with 10 bases lining up with TRBD1. CDR1 and CDR2 from the germline V gene are SGHRS and YFSETQ. J lost 2 bases, V lost 4 bases, and 3 bases had no gene match. This CDR3 contains 14 residues. Here the CDR3 DNA reads TGCGCCAGCAGCATGGACAGGGGGACCTACGAGCAGTACTTC. This gives the protein CASSMDRGTYEQYF.

The CDR3, as DNA: TGTGCCAGCAGTGAAGCTCCGTCCAGCCAGCCCCAGCATTTT. Its protein is CASSEAPSSQPQHF. This chain uses TRBV6-1 with TRBJ1-5; D unresolved. CDR1 MNHNS and CDR2 SASEGT come from the germline V gene. V was cut by 0 bases and J by 7 bases, with 10 bases left in between. This CDR3 spans 14 amino acids.